The next 5 T cell receptor beta chains were all read from a single sample in a study of blood T cell repertoires in COVID-19. Sequencing was performed with immunoSEQ multiplex PCR; in TCRdb, only in-frame clones are kept and a portion is missing. The table includes about 110,000 clones, less than 85% detected once. Input material: peripheral blood. Source of these receptors: a woman aged 60-75 years with acute or convalescent COVID-19.

This clone was detected once. This rearrangement joins TRBV23-1 to TRBJ1-6, with D perhaps TRBD1 (5 bases). TRBV23-1 is reported as an ORF; its role is uncertain. V lost 0 bases, J lost 8 bases, and 20 bases lay in between. This CDR3 comprises 18 residues. The CDR3 sequence: CASSQSIAQGLKDSPLHF. In nucleotides, the CDR3 is TGCGCCAGCAGTCAATCGATTGCGCAGGGATTGAAGGATTCACCCCTCCACTTT.

The rearrangement joins TRBV6-6 to TRBJ1-1, with D unclear. V was clipped by 6 bases and J by 8 bases, with 22 bases between them. From germline, CDR1 is MNHNY and CDR2 SVGAGI (reference sequence). CDR3 length: 15 residues. The CDR3 region is CASSSPSEGRGEAFF. CDR3 in DNA: TGTGCCAGCAGCTCCCCAAGTGAAGGGCGCGGGGAAGCTTTCTTT.

This clone was picked up a small number of times. This chain joins TRBV30 and TRBJ1-2, with 7 bases aligning to TRBD1. V was pared by 3 bases and J by 7 bases, with 11 bases of the junction left unmatched. The CDR3 runs to 14 residues. CDR1 and CDR2 from the germline V gene are GTSNPN and SVGIG (reference sequence). CDR3 in amino acids: CAWRTGASGVGYTF. CDR3 in DNA: TGTGCCTGGAGAACAGGGGCCTCCGGAGTTGGCTACACCTTC.

V usage is TRBV13 and J usage is TRBJ2-3, with 7 bases that match TRBD1. After removal of 5 bases from V and 3 bases from J, the junction contained 11 bases not matched to a gene. This CDR3 is built from 16 residues. Per the germline V gene, CDR1 is PRHDT and CDR2 is FYEKMQ (reference sequence). CDR3 region: CASSDSGTASTDTQYF. CDR3 bases: TGTGCCAGCAGCGATTCCGGGACAGCTTCGACAGATACGCAGTATTTT.

This chain uses TRBV5-8 with TRBJ2-3; 9 bases agree with TRBD2. The V gene end was trimmed by 4 bases and the J gene end by 2 bases; junction bases not matched to a gene: 14. CDR1 and CDR2 (germline): SGHTS, YDEGEE. This CDR3 contains 18 residues. This chain's CDR3 is CASSRLGAGGQFTDTQYF. DNA for the CDR3: TGTGCCAGCAGCCGCCTAGGAGCGGGGGGTCAATTCACAGATACGCAGTATTTT.